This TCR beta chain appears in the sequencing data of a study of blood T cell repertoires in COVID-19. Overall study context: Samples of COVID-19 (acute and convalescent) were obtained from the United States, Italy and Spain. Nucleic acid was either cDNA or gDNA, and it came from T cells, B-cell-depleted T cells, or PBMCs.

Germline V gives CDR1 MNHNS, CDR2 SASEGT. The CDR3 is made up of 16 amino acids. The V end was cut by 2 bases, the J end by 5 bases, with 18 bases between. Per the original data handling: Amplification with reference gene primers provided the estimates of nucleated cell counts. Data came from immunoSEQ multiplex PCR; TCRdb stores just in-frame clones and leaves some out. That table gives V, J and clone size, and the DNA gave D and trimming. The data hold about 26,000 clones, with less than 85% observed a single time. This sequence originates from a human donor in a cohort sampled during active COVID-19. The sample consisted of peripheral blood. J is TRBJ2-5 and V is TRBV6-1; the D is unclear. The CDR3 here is CASSELFLMGRETQYF. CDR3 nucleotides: TGTGCCAGCAGTGAACTATTTCTTATGGGCAGGGAGACCCAGTACTTC.